These 9 T cell receptor beta chains were all obtained from the same sample, sequenced in a study of shared clonotypes between healthy human individuals. Assay: immunoSEQ multiplex PCR; the TCRdb copy retains only in-frame clones and omits some. The data show hundreds of thousands of clones, roughly 95% seen once. CD45RO negativity and positive selection for CCR7 defined naive CD8 cells, a population that excluded terminally differentiated effector memory CD45RA+ cells. The sample was naive CD8+ T cells sorted from blood. Every receptor here comes from a woman younger than 45 in good health.

CDR3 DNA: TGTGCCATCAGTTCCGGGACTAGCGGGAGAAGGCCGGAGACCCAGTACTTC. Its protein product is CAISSGTSGRRPETQYF. This chain links TRBV10-3 with TRBJ2-5; 14 bases align to TRBD2. Germline V gives CDR1 ENHRY, CDR2 SYGVKD. Losses at the gene ends were 5 bases for V and 5 bases for J; bases not matched to a gene: 10. The CDR3 is made up of 17 amino acids.

J is TRBJ2-7 and V is TRBV5-1; 7 bases line up with TRBD1. V shed 3 bases, J shed 4 bases, and the junction held 4 bases outside the gene matches. This CDR3 is built from 13 residues. Germline CDR1 reads SGHRS; CDR2 reads YFSETQ. The CDR3 is CASSWGTVYEQYF. The CDR3 nucleotides read TGCGCCAGCAGCTGGGGGACAGTTTACGAGCAGTACTTC.

The chain uses TRBV6-5 and TRBJ1-1; 12 bases match TRBD1. Looked up from germline, CDR1 is MNHEY and CDR2 is SVGAGI. With V trimmed by 4 bases and J by 8 bases, 11 bases remained unmatched. This CDR3 contains 16 residues. CDR3 protein: CASSLDLGQGAGEAFF. CDR3 sequence (DNA): TGTGCCAGCAGTTTAGACCTGGGACAGGGGGCCGGAGAAGCTTTCTTT.

This clone occurred once. J is TRBJ1-4 and V is TRBV5-1; no firm D call. The CDR3 has 17 residues. V lost 0 bases and J lost 3, with 15 bases in between. In germline, CDR1 is SGHRS, CDR2 YFSETQ. The CDR3 region is CASSLENIRAANEKLFF. In DNA, the CDR3 is TGCGCCAGCAGCTTGGAGAACATACGTGCGGCTAATGAAAAACTGTTTTTT.

The chain employs TRBV27 and TRBJ2-7, with unresolved D. Looked up from germline, CDR1 is MNHEY and CDR2 is SMNVEV (reference sequence). V gave up 5 bases and J gave up 2 bases, with 13 bases separating them. The CDR3 runs 14 residues. CDR3 residues: CASSPVGPTYEQYF. In DNA form, the CDR3 reads TGTGCCAGCAGTCCCGTGGGCCCAACCTACGAGCAGTACTTC.

The V call is TRBV13, the J call TRBJ2-1; D gene uncertain. Trimming removed 5 bases at V and 6 bases at J, with 14 bases between. Looked up from germline, CDR1 is PRHDT and CDR2 is FYEKMQ (reference sequence). The CDR3 consists of 14 residues. The CDR3 loop reads CASSVYLSTNEQFF. CDR3 nucleotides: TGTGCCAGCAGCGTCTACCTTAGTACCAATGAGCAGTTCTTC.

The CDR3 loop reads CASSLDGAFLNTEAFF. The CDR3, as DNA: TGCGCCAGCAGCCTAGATGGGGCCTTCCTGAACACTGAAGCTTTCTTT. V usage is TRBV4-1 and J usage is TRBJ1-1, with TRBD1 as a possible D gene (5 bases). Per germline, CDR1 MGHRA and CDR2 YSYEKL. Trimming pared 4 bases from V and 0 bases from J, leaving 15 bases between. This CDR3 is 16 amino acids long.

V gene TRBV28 combines with J gene TRBJ1-4; D perhaps matches TRBD1 (6 bases). V was clipped by 3 bases and J by 5 bases, with 13 bases between them. Germline lookup yields CDR1 MDHEN and CDR2 SYDVKM. CDR3 length: 15 residues. CDR3 sequence reads: CASSFLDSGNEKLFF. In DNA, the CDR3 is TGTGCCAGCAGTTTTTTGGACAGCGGGAATGAAAAACTGTTTTTT.

The chain combines TRBV30 with TRBJ2-1; D is uncertain. This CDR3 comprises 9 residues. Looked up from germline, CDR1 is GTSNPN and CDR2 is SVGIG (reference sequence). V was pared by 6 bases and J by 9 bases, with 6 bases between. The CDR3: CACDLEQFF. Here the CDR3 DNA reads TGTGCCTGTGACCTTGAGCAGTTCTTC.